One sample yielded the 29 T cell receptor beta chains listed below, sequenced in a study of blood T cell repertoires in COVID-19. Clones were sequenced by immunoSEQ multiplex PCR, and TCRdb holds only the in-frame ones, with some missing. The data hold 85,000 to 130,000 clones, with 90% to 95% observed a single time. The specimen sequenced was peripheral blood. The receptors stem from a human donor in a cohort sampled during active COVID-19.

This clone was recorded once. The gene calls are TRBV2 and TRBJ1-4; D might be TRBD1 (5 bases). The CDR3 length is 15 residues. Per the germline V gene, CDR1 is SNHLY and CDR2 is FYNNEI. V dropped 4 bases and J dropped 6 bases, with 15 bases sitting between them. The CDR3 loop reads CASSVAGLTDEKLFF. In DNA form, the CDR3 reads TGTGCCAGCAGTGTTGCGGGACTAACAGATGAAAAACTGTTTTTT.

V is TRBV7-9 and J is TRBJ1-2; D unclear. This CDR3 spans 13 amino acids. Germline CDR1 and CDR2: SEHNR and FQNEAQ (reference sequence). V lost 11 bases to trimming and J lost 2 bases, with 15 bases between them. The CDR3 protein is CAGNRGSNYGYTF. In DNA form, the CDR3 reads TGTGCCGGTAATCGGGGATCCAACTATGGCTACACCTTC.

In DNA form, the CDR3 reads TGTGCCAGCAGCCTAGGCGGAAGCGGAGGGGAAAAACTGTTTTTT. This codes for CASSLGGSGGEKLFF. This chain joins TRBV6-5 and TRBJ1-4; D call uncertain. Trimming took off 6 bases at V and 8 bases at J, with 19 bases between the two ends. Germline loops: CDR1 MNHEY, CDR2 SVGAGI. This CDR3 spans 15 amino acids.

The genes are TRBV6-5 and TRBJ1-4; a weak D match, TRBD1 (5 bases). The V end lost 8 bases, the J end lost 8 bases, and 18 bases lay between the germline ends. The CDR3 is 14 amino acids. The germline V gene encodes CDR1 MNHEY and CDR2 SVGAGI. CDR3 loop: CASPGGGFGEKLFF. The DNA for the CDR3 is TGTGCCAGCCCCGGGGGGGGGTTTGGGGAAAAACTGTTTTTT.

This clone was counted only a few times. The chain is built from TRBV3-1 (or the pseudogene TRBV3-2) and TRBJ2-7; 7 bases match TRBD2. Germline V gene lookup returns CDR1 LGHDT and CDR2 YNNKEL (reference sequence). The CDR3 loop spans 17 amino acids. After removal of 5 bases from V and 1 base from J, the junction contained 14 bases not matched to a gene. CDR3 protein: CASSAPGLTSVSYEQYF. In DNA, the CDR3 is TGTGCCAGCAGCGCTCCGGGACTAACCTCTGTTTCCTACGAGCAGTACTTC.

This chain joins TRBV24-1 and TRBJ2-7, with 8 bases lining up with TRBD2. CDR1 and CDR2 from the germline V gene are KGHDR and SFDVKD. V lost 1 base, J lost 6 bases, and 1 base stayed unmatched. This CDR3 has 13 amino acids. The CDR3 nucleotides are TGTGCCACCAGTGATTTCGGGGGGGGCGAGCAGTACTTC. Protein sequence: CATSDFGGGEQYF.

CDR3 nucleotide sequence: TGCGCCAGCACCTCTTCAAGGGGGCGGAGCTATGGCTACACCTTC. It is translated as CASTSSRGRSYGYTF. The chain is built from TRBV4-3 and TRBJ1-2, with TRBD1 identical over 7 bases. Looked up from germline, CDR1 is LGHNA and CDR2 is YSLEER. Trimming cost V 7 bases and J 4 bases; bases outside gene matches: 12. CDR3 size: 15 residues.

The chain carries TRBV5-1 and TRBJ2-1; 7 bases align to TRBD1. CDR1 and CDR2 from the germline V gene are SGHRS and YFSETQ. The CDR3 runs 15 residues. The J segment lost 4 bases and the V segment lost 0 bases, leaving 4 bases of the junction unmatched. CDR3 loop: CASSLGTGWYNEQFF. The CDR3 bases are TGCGCCAGCAGCTTGGGGACAGGTTGGTACAATGAGCAGTTCTTC. The whole variable domain, remainder taken from reference TRBV5-1 and TRBJ2-1, is KAGVTQTPRYLIKTRGQQVTLSCSPISGHRSVSWYQQTPGQGLQFLFEYFSETQRNKGNFPGRFSGRQFSNSRSEMNVSTLELGDSALYLCASSLGTGWYNEQFFGPGTRLTVL.

The chain joins TRBV7-6 to TRBJ2-5; D might be TRBD1 (6 bases). Per germline, CDR1 SGHVS and CDR2 FNYEAQ. The CDR3 is 14 residues long. Trimming cost V 0 bases and J 6 bases, with 11 bases left between them. The CDR3 here is CASSLAYREKTQYF. CDR3 DNA: TGTGCCAGCAGCTTAGCATACAGGGAAAAGACCCAGTACTTC.

V usage is TRBV30 and J usage is TRBJ2-7, with D possibly being TRBD1 (6 bases). The CDR3 is 12 residues long. Per germline, CDR1 GTSNPN and CDR2 SVGIG (reference sequence). Between the trimmed V and J ends, which lost 4 bases and 6 bases, there was a span of 13 bases. DNA of the CDR3: TGTGCCTGGACCAACAGGGTAGGCGAGCAGTACTTC. Translation gives CAWTNRVGEQYF.

The V gene is TRBV5-4, the J gene TRBJ2-7, with D possibly matching TRBD2 (5 bases). The V gene's germline CDR1 is SGHNT and CDR2 YYREEE (reference sequence). Trimming removed 2 bases from V and 5 bases from J, with 14 bases in between. This CDR3 contains 14 residues. CDR3 in DNA: TGTGCCAGCAGCTTCGGTGGCAGGCGGGACGAGCAGTACTTC. Translated, it gives CASSFGGRRDEQYF.

The V call is TRBV6-2 or TRBV6-3, the J call TRBJ2-3; D remains unclear. CDR1 MNHEY and CDR2 SVGEGT come from the germline V gene. Trimming took off 4 bases at V and 2 bases at J, with 4 bases between the two ends. The length of the CDR3 is 12 residues. CDR3 DNA: TGTGCCAGCAGTTTCTACACAGATACGCAGTATTTT. It translates to CASSFYTDTQYF.

The rearrangement links TRBV6-6 to TRBJ2-1, with 11 nucleotides matching TRBD2. The V and J ends lost 7 bases and 4 bases, in that order; junction bases with no gene match: 3. The CDR3 sequence is 14 residues long. CDR1 MNHNY and CDR2 SVGAGI come from the germline V gene (reference sequence). In DNA form, the CDR3 reads TGTGCCAGCAACCTAGCGGGGGGATACAATGAGCAGTTCTTC. It translates to CASNLAGGYNEQFF.

The rearrangement links TRBV27 to TRBJ2-1; possibly TRBD2 for D (5 bases). Deletions cut 5 bases from V and 9 bases from J, with 11 bases between. Germline V CDR1 and CDR2: MNHEY, SMNVEV (reference sequence). CDR3 length: 12 residues. The CDR3 protein is CASSPLVGEQFF. The CDR3 bases are TGTGCCAGCAGTCCACTAGTTGGTGAGCAGTTCTTC.

DNA of the CDR3: TGTGCCAGCAGCACTTCCGGGTGGGACAGGGTGTGTTGCTCCTACAATGAGCAGTTCTTC. This codes for CASSTSGWDRVCCSYNEQFF. V is TRBV3-1 (or the pseudogene TRBV3-2) and J is TRBJ2-1; 9 nucleotides align to TRBD1. In germline, CDR1 is LGHDT, CDR2 YNNKEL (reference sequence). Losses at the gene ends were 5 bases for V and 0 bases for J; bases not matched to a gene: 17. This CDR3 has 20 residues.

V is TRBV7-2 and J is TRBJ2-2, with D maybe TRBD1 (5 bases). There are 14 residues in the CDR3. The V gene's germline CDR1 is SGHTA and CDR2 FQGNSA. Trimming removed 8 bases from V and 5 bases from J, with 15 bases in between. The DNA for the CDR3 is TGTGCCAGCCGCCCGGACACCCGGACCGGGGAGCTGTTTTTT. Translating it yields CASRPDTRTGELFF.

This clone was seen a single time. The CDR3 DNA sequence: TGTGCCAGCAGTACCTCCGGGACTCCTATTGGCTACACCTTC. This encodes CASSTSGTPIGYTF. The chain employs TRBV5-4 and TRBJ1-2, with a tentative D call TRBD1 (5 bases). The CDR3 consists of 14 residues. Trimming removed 5 bases from V and 7 bases from J, with 18 bases in between. Germline lookup yields CDR1 SGHNT and CDR2 YYREEE (reference sequence). Looking up the rest from reference TRBV5-4 and TRBJ1-2 gives the full variable domain: ETGVTQSPTHLIKTRGQQVTLRCSSQSGHNTVSWYQQALGQGPQFIFQYYREEENGRGNFPPRFSGLQFPNYSSELNVNALELDDSALYLCASSTSGTPIGYTFGSGTRLTVV.

The genes are TRBV11-2 and TRBJ1-2; 7 bases fit TRBD1. CDR1 and CDR2 from the germline V gene are SGHAT and FQNNGV. The CDR3 contains 15 residues. After removal of 6 bases from V and 4 bases from J, the junction contained 11 bases not matched to a gene. This CDR3 is CASSHGTESFYGYTF. The CDR3 coding sequence is TGTGCCAGCAGTCATGGGACAGAAAGTTTCTATGGCTACACCTTC.

The chain links TRBV9 to TRBJ1-1; the D is unclear. The CDR3 contains 13 residues. Germline V gene sequence: CDR1 SGDLS, CDR2 YYNGEE. V lost 0 bases, J lost 4 bases, and 7 bases lay in between. The CDR3 DNA reads TGTGCCAGCAGCGTAGTAACATTCACTGAAGCTTTCTTT. Amino acids: CASSVVTFTEAFF.

The J gene is TRBJ1-2, the V gene TRBV12-3 or TRBV12-4, with a weak D call TRBD1 (5 bases). There are 10 residues in the CDR3. V lost 8 bases and J 6 bases, leaving 7 bases between the germline ends. CDR3: CASFRDGYTF. As DNA, the CDR3 is TGTGCCAGCTTCAGGGATGGCTACACCTTC.

This rearrangement joins TRBV18 to TRBJ2-3; unclear D gene. V was pared by 4 bases and J by 4 bases, with 9 bases between. CDR1 and CDR2 (germline): KGHSH, LQKENI. The CDR3 totals 13 residues. Here the CDR3 DNA reads TGTGCCAGCTCACGCGACTTGGCAGATACGCAGTATTTT. The encoded protein is CASSRDLADTQYF.

The chain is built from TRBV28 and TRBJ2-7, with D possibly being TRBD1 (6 bases). CDR1 and CDR2 from the germline V gene are MDHEN and SYDVKM. The CDR3 loop spans 13 amino acids. V lost 2 bases, J lost 6 bases, and 11 bases lay in between. This CDR3 reads CASSLQGSVEQYF. The CDR3 region has the DNA TGTGCCAGCAGTTTACAGGGGTCGGTCGAGCAGTACTTC.

The V call is TRBV27, the J call TRBJ2-1; D is perhaps TRBD2 (5 bases). This CDR3 comprises 15 residues. V was shortened by 7 bases and J by 7 bases, with 20 bases between the two germline ends. The germline V gene encodes CDR1 MNHEY and CDR2 SMNVEV (reference sequence). In DNA, the CDR3 is TGTGCCAGCACCGGGGTCGGGCCCGGCGATAATGAGCAGTTCTTC. Its translation is CASTGVGPGDNEQFF.

The chain combines TRBV15 with TRBJ1-1; 10 nucleotides align to TRBD1. J gave up 1 base and V 3 bases, and 2 bases lay outside the gene matches. The V gene's germline CDR1 is LNHNV and CDR2 YYDKDF (reference sequence). This CDR3 has 15 residues. The CDR3 DNA follows: TGTGCCACCAGCAGGACAGGGGGCGGGAACACTGAAGCTTTCTTT. Translation gives CATSRTGGGNTEAFF.

This clone has more than one count but fewer than ten. The gene calls are TRBV3-1 (or the pseudogene TRBV3-2) and TRBJ1-1, with D perhaps TRBD1 (6 bases). The CDR3 spans 14 residues. V lost 1 base, J lost 2 bases, and 8 bases lay in between. Germline V gene lookup returns CDR1 LGHDT and CDR2 YNNKEL (reference sequence). The CDR3 sequence: CASSQGGGNTEAFF. As DNA, the CDR3 is TGTGCCAGCAGCCAAGGAGGGGGTAACACTGAAGCTTTCTTT.

The chain couples TRBV11-2 to TRBJ2-1; TRBD2 agrees at 8 bases. CDR1 is SGHAT and CDR2 is FQNNGV in the germline V gene. The J segment lost 7 bases and the V segment lost 3 bases, leaving 8 bases of the junction unmatched. The CDR3 sequence is 15 residues long. In nucleotides, the CDR3 is TGTGCCAGCAGCTTTGGCAGCGGGAGTGGGAATGAGCAGTTCTTC. Its protein is CASSFGSGSGNEQFF.

The CDR3 bases are TGTGCCAGTAGAAGCGGGGGGATGAACACTGAAGCTTTCTTT. Amino acid sequence: CASRSGGMNTEAFF. The rearrangement uses TRBV19 and TRBJ1-1, with D maybe TRBD1 (5 bases). Trimming took 6 bases from V and 0 from J, leaving 11 bases between them. This CDR3 has 14 residues. The germline CDR1 and CDR2 sequences are LNHDA and SQIVND (reference sequence).

The genes are TRBV5-4 and TRBJ1-2, with a tentative D call TRBD1 (6 bases). The CDR3 is made up of 14 amino acids. V lost 3 bases and J 5 bases, leaving 14 bases between the germline ends. Germline V CDR1 and CDR2: SGHNT, YYREEE (reference sequence). This CDR3 reads CASSWGGGPYGYTF. CDR3 bases: TGTGCCAGCAGCTGGGGGGGCGGCCCGTATGGCTACACCTTC.

This clone was seen just once. The chain combines TRBV19 with TRBJ2-3; 15 nucleotides align to TRBD2. This CDR3 has 16 amino acids. V was pared by 5 bases and J by 5 bases, with 5 bases of the junction left unmatched. Germline lookup yields CDR1 LNHDA and CDR2 SQIVND (reference sequence). CDR3 residues: CASSLGLAGGIDTQYF. In nucleotides, the CDR3 is TGTGCCAGTAGTTTGGGACTAGCGGGGGGTATAGATACGCAGTATTTT.